This T cell receptor beta chain was recorded in a study of shared clonotypes between healthy human individuals (dated by TCRdb to 2018 to 2020). The study in broad terms: A few men and a couple of women, aged 18 to 49 years, made up the cohort. For each donor, CD4 naive and CD4 memory were each given three plates, CD8 naive was given two plates, and CD8 memory was given one plate. Between about 0.85 and 9.5 billion PBMCs per donor were obtained by leukapheresis. Different laboratories and diverse techniques were used to prepare libraries and sequence TCR repertoires, to increase sequencing depth and limit assay-specific biases. The study deeply sequenced blood TCR repertoires of several healthy adults to estimate repertoire size and the extent of clonotype sharing between individuals.

Study-wide findings and limitations: Clonotypes shared by all four sorted-subset donors showed higher generation probabilities than non-shared clonotypes. Because the study included a small number of donors, the genetic and exposure-history diversity represented was limited. Incomplete sequencing was indicated by rarefaction of sorted-subset datasets, despite the large sequencing depth. When a few donors were compared, the shared fraction of clonotypes was roughly 5% for naive CD4, about 4% for naive CD8, 2% to 2.5% for memory CD4, and 0.35% to 0.5% for memory CD8. Pairwise subsampling indicated that sequencing depth was expected to affect the degree of clonotype sharing among donors. Estimated clonotype richness was generally larger for naive than for memory subsets. Sampling was limited to blood, and TCR repertoires in tissue likely differ from TCR repertoires in blood.

According to the germline V gene (reference sequence), CDR1 reads DFQATT and CDR2 reads SNEGSKA. Including cysteine and phenylalanine, the CDR3 has 11 amino acids. The retained sequence is limited to the CDR3, 33 bases, with the frame set at the first base. V is pared back by 2 bases and J by 1 base, with 2 bases lying between the germline termini. TCR CDR3 regions were amplified from genomic DNA by multiplex PCR using the deep immunoSEQ assay. For each cell subset, the extracted genomic DNA was distributed evenly across all wells of several immunoSEQ 96-well plates, and each plate served as one replicate. Each replicate PCR for sorted subsets received about 200 ng genomic DNA, equal to about 30,000 T cell genomes. Purified libraries were measured with a Qubit 3.0 fluorometer, size-checked on a Bioanalyzer 2100, and measured again with the KAPA Library Quantification kit. Each immunoSEQ 96-well plate was sequenced on its own single-read 150-cycle Illumina NextSeq 550 flow cell. On the authors' methods: Because the immunoSEQ output held only junctional sequences and lacked quality scores, the filtering could not match the filtering applied to full-length reads. To assign V/J genes and CDR3, sequences were annotated using PyIR, a Python wrapper for IgBLAST v1.9, with IMGT germline references. Reads were filtered out if the reads had weak V/J assignments (E-value above 1e-6), no CDR3, stop codons, out-of-frame junctions, or ambiguous translated residues. A V3J clonotype was defined by an identical inferred V gene, J gene, and CDR3 amino acid sequence. Percentage overlap between repertoires was calculated by dividing the number of shared unique clonotypes by the size of the smaller repertoire. Richness of each repertoire was evaluated using RTK rarefaction, the Chao1 estimator, and Recon v2.1 estimates of unobserved clonotypes. OLGA was used to compute generation probabilities for all TCRbeta clonotypes that the gDNA method yielded from four donors. The clones in this table, taken by TCRdb from immuneACCESS, are in-frame only. Not every clone is retained; where verified, under half of the shortfall comes from an unresolved V gene, and the cause of the rest is unknown. V and J calls and clone size come straight from that table; D and trimming were deduced from the DNA. Counted in this sample were over 150,000 clones; approximately 62% of them appeared once. The ten largest clones represent over 9.5% of the sample.

Donors were healthy HIV-negative adults with no recently reported acute infections or vaccinations. Only Caucasian adults living in Nashville, Tennessee, USA were represented among the donors. Magnetic negative selection was used to enrich CD4+ T cells, after which naive cells were positively selected on CD45RA and the negative fraction became the memory subset. After blood collection by leukapheresis, PBMCs were isolated using Ficoll-Histopaque density gradient centrifugation and then cryopreserved in the vapor phase of liquid nitrogen. Analytical flow cytometry was used to check the purity and quantity of each magnetically sorted T cell population. Genomic DNA was isolated from each sorted fraction and quantified by UV absorbance on a Nanodrop 2000c. On this clone: It has no known antigen specificity. Nothing much larger sits one base from this clone, and base qualities are not available. Other DNA sequences within the sample encode an identical CDR3.

The V and J genes are TRBV20-1 and TRBJ1-1; the D gene cannot be resolved reliably. Sequencing was performed on memory CD4+ T cells sorted from blood. The label giving this sample's cell subset or site can be read as: CD45RA-negative fraction. The source is a man aged 25-40 years in good health. The DNA is as follows: TGCAGTGCTAGACAGAACACTGAAGCTTTCTTT. This yields the protein CSARQNTEAFF.